A selection of T cell receptor beta chains follows, all from one sample in a study of regulatory dendritic cells for organ transplantation. Only in-frame clones appear in the TCRdb table, and some are missing; sequencing was by immunoSEQ multiplex PCR. The sample yields about 12,000 clones, about 70% seen once. These TCRs' antigens remain unknown. The sequenced material came from naive CD4+ T cells from blood cultured with regulatory dendritic cells. The receptors here all came from a human donor in good health. The CDR3 runs from the conserved cysteine through the conserved F or W. The order of the fields is D gene, clone size, J gene, V gene, CDR3 protein, CDR3 DNA. The D gene is left open where the match is weak. Part of the rows lack a size; the others show once, few, many or a class for expanded clones.

>TRBD1|-|TRBJ1-2|TRBV5-1
CASSGQGANYGYTF
TGCGCCAGCAGCGGACAGGGGGCGAACTATGGCTACACCTTC
>-|-|TRBJ2-7|TRBV10-2
CASSEASSEQYF
TGCGCCAGCAGTGAGGCAAGTAGCGAGCAGTACTTC
>TRBD1|-|TRBJ1-1|TRBV14
CASSLRQGNTEAFF
TGTGCCAGCAGCCTCCGACAGGGGAACACTGAAGCTTTCTTT
>TRBD2|-|TRBJ2-3|TRBV7-9
CSSGATVSTDTQYF
TGTTCTAGCGGAGCAACGGTCAGCACAGATACGCAGTATTTT
>TRBD2|-|TRBJ2-2|TRBV5-1
CASSLGSLAGTGELFF
TGCGCCAGCAGCTTGGGATCACTAGCGGGTACCGGGGAGCTGTTTTTT
>-|few|TRBJ2-5|TRBV27
CASSGPGVQETQYF
TGTGCCAGCAGCGGCCCAGGGGTCCAAGAGACCCAGTACTTC
>TRBD1|-|TRBJ1-1|TRBV6-1
CASSARPGQQENTEAFF
TGTGCCAGCAGTGCTCGACCGGGACAGCAAGAGAACACTGAAGCTTTCTTT
>-|-|TRBJ2-5|TRBV6-1
CASSEAHRSGIQETQYF
TGTGCCAGCAGTGAAGCGCACAGGTCAGGGATTCAAGAGACCCAGTACTTC
>TRBD2|-|TRBJ2-5|TRBV5-1
CASSLEGRGTQYF
TGCGCCAGCAGCTTGGAAGGGAGGGGGACCCAGTACTTC
>TRBD1|few|TRBJ1-2|TRBV18
CASSGGQGEWGYTF
TGTGCCAGCTCAGGAGGACAGGGAGAGTGGGGCTACACCTTC
>-|-|TRBJ2-3|TRBV19
CASSIPGTDTQYF
TGTGCCAGTAGTATCCCAGGCACAGATACGCAGTATTTT